Included here is one T cell receptor (beta chain) sequence, with context. Its target is unknown. This sample is drawn from a study of CD8+ T cells in alopecia areata. The CDR3 loop spans 17 amino acids. Germline V gene lookup returns CDR1 SGHRS and CDR2 YFSETQ. The ends were cut back, 2 bases at V and 4 bases at J, with 16 bases in the middle. It was cDNA, reverse transcribed from extracted RNA, that served as the sequencing template. Produced via immunoSEQ multiplex PCR; TCRdb's table is partial and in-frame only. The data contain roughly 200,000 clones, less than 50% of them singletons. Study conclusions and caveats: Tissue-resident alphabeta T cells belonging to normal skin likewise get sequenced within scalp specimens. While patients received tofacitinib, many expanded lesional clones remained present in scalp and blood. The study found higher clonality in lesional than normal scalp, especially in alopecia totalis/universalis.

The treatment here: oral pan-JAK inhibitor, 5-10 mg twice daily. Alopecia areata patients had lesional scalp punch biopsies and peripheral blood taken from them. The clonotype comes from a human donor with alopecia areata. This specimen consisted of CD4+ T cells sorted from blood, obtained at roughly week 36, from a patient treated with tofacitinib. V usage is TRBV5-1 and J usage is TRBJ2-6; D perhaps matches TRBD2 (5 bases). CDR3 in DNA: TGCGCCAGCAGCTTCACTAGTTCGAATGCCGGGGCCAACGTCCTGACTTTC. Amino acids: CASSFTSSNAGANVLTF.